The 5 T cell receptor beta chains below all came from one sample that was sequenced in a study of blood T cell repertoires in COVID-19. Only in-frame clones appear in the TCRdb table, and some are missing; sequencing was by immunoSEQ multiplex PCR. The sample yields roughly 70,000 clones, roughly 80% seen once. Sequenced input: peripheral blood. The receptors shown here come from a woman older than 75 with active or convalescent COVID-19.

This sequence joins TRBV2 and TRBJ2-1; 7 bases map to TRBD2. Germline V lookup: CDR1 SNHLY, CDR2 FYNNEI. The CDR3 is 14 residues long. V lost 11 bases, J lost 7 bases, and 14 bases stayed unmatched. CDR3 nucleotides: TGTGCCTCCGGATGGGGGGGGTTCAAAAATGAGCAGTTCTTC. Its translation is CASGWGGFKNEQFF.

The rearrangement joins TRBV7-2 to TRBJ2-3, with D perhaps matching TRBD1 (6 bases). The length of the CDR3 is 13 residues. From germline, CDR1 is SGHTA and CDR2 FQGNSA. V lost 5 bases and J 6 bases, leaving 12 bases between the germline ends. For the CDR3, the DNA is TGTGCCAGCAGCGGGTCTAGGGGGGATACGCAGTATTTT. Its translation is CASSGSRGDTQYF.

The chain uses TRBV5-1 and TRBJ2-2; 11 nucleotides match TRBD2. This CDR3 has 15 residues. CDR1 is SGHRS and CDR2 is YFSETQ in the germline V gene. With V trimmed by 7 bases and J by 1 base, 3 bases remained unmatched. The CDR3 DNA reads as TGCGCCAGCTCGACTAGCGGGGTGAACACCGGGGAGCTGTTTTTT. Residues: CASSTSGVNTGELFF.

The CDR3 loop is CARAGYGFWSSYNSPLHF. CDR3 bases: TGTGCCAGGGCGGGGTACGGGTTTTGGAGCTCCTATAATTCACCCCTCCACTTT. The chain recombines TRBV19 with TRBJ1-6, with D hard to call. V gave up 9 bases and J gave up 0 bases, with 21 bases separating them. Germline V gene data show CDR1 as LNHDA and CDR2 as SQIVND (reference sequence). This CDR3 region has 18 residues.

This chain joins TRBV28 and TRBJ1-2, with D tentatively TRBD1 (5 bases). V lost 1 base, J lost 7 bases, and 16 bases lay in between. Germline loops: CDR1 MDHEN, CDR2 SYDVKM. This CDR3 contains 15 residues. The chain's CDR3 is CASSLFGALTSGYTF. The CDR3 DNA follows: TGTGCCAGCAGTTTATTTGGGGCCTTAACTTCTGGCTACACCTTC.